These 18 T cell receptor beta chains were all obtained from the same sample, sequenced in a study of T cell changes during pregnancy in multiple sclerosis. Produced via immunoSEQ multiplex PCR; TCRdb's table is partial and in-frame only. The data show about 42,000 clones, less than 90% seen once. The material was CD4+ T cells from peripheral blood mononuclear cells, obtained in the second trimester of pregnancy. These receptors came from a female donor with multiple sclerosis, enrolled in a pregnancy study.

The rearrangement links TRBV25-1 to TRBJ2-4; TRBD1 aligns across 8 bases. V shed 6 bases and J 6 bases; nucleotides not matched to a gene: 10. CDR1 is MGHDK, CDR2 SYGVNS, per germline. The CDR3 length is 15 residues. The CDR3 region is CASRDRGSPGNIQYF. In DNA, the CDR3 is TGTGCCAGCAGAGACAGGGGCTCCCCGGGAAACATTCAGTACTTC.

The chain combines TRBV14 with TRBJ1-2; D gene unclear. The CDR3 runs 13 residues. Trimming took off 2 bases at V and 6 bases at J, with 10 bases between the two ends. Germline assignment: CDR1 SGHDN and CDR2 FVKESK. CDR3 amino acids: CASSQTRLDGYTF. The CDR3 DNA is TGTGCCAGCAGCCAAACTCGACTGGATGGCTACACCTTC. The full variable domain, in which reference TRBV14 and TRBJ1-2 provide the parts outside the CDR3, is EAGVTQFPSHSVIEKGQTVTLRCDPISGHDNLYWYRRVMGKEIKFLLHFVKESKQDESGMPNNRFLAERTGGTYSTLKVQPAELEDSGVYFCASSQTRLDGYTFGSGTRLTVV.

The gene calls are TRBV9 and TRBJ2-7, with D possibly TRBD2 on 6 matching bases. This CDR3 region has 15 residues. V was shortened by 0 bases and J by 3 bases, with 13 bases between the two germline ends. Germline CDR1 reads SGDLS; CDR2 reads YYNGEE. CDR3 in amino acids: CASSVDEGGSYEQYF. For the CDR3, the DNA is TGTGCCAGCAGCGTAGATGAGGGAGGAAGCTACGAGCAGTACTTC.

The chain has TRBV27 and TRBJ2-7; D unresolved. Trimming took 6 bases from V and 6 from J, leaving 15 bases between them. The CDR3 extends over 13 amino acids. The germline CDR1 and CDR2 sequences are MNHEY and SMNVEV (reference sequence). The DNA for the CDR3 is TGTGCCAGCAGATCAGGTACCGGCATCGAGCAGTACTTC. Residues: CASRSGTGIEQYF.

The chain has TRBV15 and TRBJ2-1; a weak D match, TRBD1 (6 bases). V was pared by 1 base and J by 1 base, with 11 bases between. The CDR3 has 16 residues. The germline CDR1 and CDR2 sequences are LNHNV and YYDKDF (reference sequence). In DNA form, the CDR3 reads TGTGCCACCAGCAGAGGGGGGCCGGGTTCCTACAATGAGCAGTTCTTC. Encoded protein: CATSRGGPGSYNEQFF.

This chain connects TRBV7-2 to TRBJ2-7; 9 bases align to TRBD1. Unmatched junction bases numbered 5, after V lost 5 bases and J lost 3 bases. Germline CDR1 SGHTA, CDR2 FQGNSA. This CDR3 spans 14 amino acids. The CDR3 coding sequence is TGTGCCAGCAGCACCCGGGACAGGGACTACGAGCAGTACTTC. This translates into CASSTRDRDYEQYF.

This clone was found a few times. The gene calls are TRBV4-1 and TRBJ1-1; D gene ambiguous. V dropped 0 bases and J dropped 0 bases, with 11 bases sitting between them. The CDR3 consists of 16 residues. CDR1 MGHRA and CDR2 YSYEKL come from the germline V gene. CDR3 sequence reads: CASSQDSLTLNTEAFF. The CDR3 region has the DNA TGCGCCAGCAGCCAAGATTCCCTCACTCTGAACACTGAAGCTTTCTTT.

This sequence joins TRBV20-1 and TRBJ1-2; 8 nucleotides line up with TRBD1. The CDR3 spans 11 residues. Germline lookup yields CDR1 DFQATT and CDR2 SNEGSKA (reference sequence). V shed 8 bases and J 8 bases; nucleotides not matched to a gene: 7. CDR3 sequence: CSLQGVKGYTF. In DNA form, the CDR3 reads TGCAGTCTACAGGGGGTCAAGGGCTACACCTTC.

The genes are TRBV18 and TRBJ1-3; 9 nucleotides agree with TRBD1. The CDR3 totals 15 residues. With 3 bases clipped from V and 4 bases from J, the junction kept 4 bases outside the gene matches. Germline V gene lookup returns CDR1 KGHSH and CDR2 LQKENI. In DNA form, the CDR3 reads TGTGCCAGCTCACCCGGGACAGGGTCAGGAAACACCATATATTTT. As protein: CASSPGTGSGNTIYF.

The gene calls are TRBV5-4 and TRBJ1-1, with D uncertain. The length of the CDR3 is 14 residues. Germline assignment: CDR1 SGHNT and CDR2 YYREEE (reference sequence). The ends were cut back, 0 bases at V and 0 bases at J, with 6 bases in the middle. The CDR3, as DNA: TGTGCCAGCAGCTTGGACAGAATGAACACTGAAGCTTTCTTT. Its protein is CASSLDRMNTEAFF.

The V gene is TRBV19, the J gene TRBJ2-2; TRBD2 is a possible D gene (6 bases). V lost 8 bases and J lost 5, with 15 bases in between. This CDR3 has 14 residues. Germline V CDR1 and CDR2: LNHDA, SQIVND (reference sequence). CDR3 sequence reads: CASSGRASTGELFF. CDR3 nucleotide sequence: TGTGCCAGTTCCGGGAGAGCTTCAACCGGGGAGCTGTTTTTT.

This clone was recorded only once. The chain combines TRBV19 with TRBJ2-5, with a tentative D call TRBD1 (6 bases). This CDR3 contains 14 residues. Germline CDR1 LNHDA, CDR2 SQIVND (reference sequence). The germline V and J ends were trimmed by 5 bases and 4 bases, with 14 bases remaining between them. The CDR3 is CASSGVGTRETQYF. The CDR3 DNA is TGTGCCAGTAGTGGGGTGGGGACACGAGAGACCCAGTACTTC.

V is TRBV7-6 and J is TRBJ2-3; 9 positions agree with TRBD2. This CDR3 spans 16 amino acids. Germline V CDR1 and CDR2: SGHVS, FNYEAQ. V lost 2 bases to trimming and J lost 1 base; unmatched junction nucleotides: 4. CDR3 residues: CASSLWAGGGTDTQYF. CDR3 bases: TGTGCCAGCAGCTTATGGGCGGGAGGGGGCACAGATACGCAGTATTTT.

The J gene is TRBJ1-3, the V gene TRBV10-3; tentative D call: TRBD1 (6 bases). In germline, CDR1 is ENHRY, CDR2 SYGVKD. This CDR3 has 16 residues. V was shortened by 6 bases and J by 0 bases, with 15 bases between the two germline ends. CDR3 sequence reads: CAIRTTGSLSGNTIYF. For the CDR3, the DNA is TGTGCCATCAGAACGACAGGCTCACTCTCTGGAAACACCATATATTTT.

CDR3 loop: CSVASAGIQYF. DNA of the CDR3: TGCAGCGTCGCTAGCGCCGGCATTCAGTACTTC. J is TRBJ2-4 and V is TRBV29-1; tentatively, D is TRBD2 (6 bases). Germline-derived CDR1 and CDR2 are SQVTM and ANQGSEA. Trimming removed 6 bases at V and 9 bases at J, with 12 bases between. This CDR3 spans 11 amino acids.

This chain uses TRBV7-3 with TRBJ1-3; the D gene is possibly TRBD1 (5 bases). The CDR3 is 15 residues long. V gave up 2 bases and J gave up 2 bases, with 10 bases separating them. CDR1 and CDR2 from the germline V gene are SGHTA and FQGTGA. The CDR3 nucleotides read TGTGCCAGCAGCTTAGGTGGCAGGGCTGGAAACACCATATATTTT. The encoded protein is CASSLGGRAGNTIYF.

CDR3 region: CASRFGDTQYF. The CDR3 nucleotides are TGTGCCAGCAGGTTCGGGGATACGCAGTATTTT. This sequence joins TRBV6-1 and TRBJ2-3; D uncertain. The CDR3 sequence is 11 residues long. V lost 6 bases to trimming and J lost 6 bases, with 7 bases between them. The germline V gene has CDR1 MNHNS and CDR2 SASEGT.

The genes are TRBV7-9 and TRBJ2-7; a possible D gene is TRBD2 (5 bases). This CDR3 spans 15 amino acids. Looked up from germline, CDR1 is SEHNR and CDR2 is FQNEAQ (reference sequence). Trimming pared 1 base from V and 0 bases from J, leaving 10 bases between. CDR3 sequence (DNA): TGTGCCAGCAGCTTAGGAGGGCAGTCCTCCTACGAGCAGTACTTC. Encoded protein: CASSLGGQSSYEQYF.